The source of this T cell receptor beta chain is a study of regulatory T cells in long-lasting Graves disease. Study-level results: Persistent patients shared 2,500 to 3,000 public clonotypes among themselves. Newly diagnosed patients shared fewer, at more than 750. Analysis covered peripheral blood alone, not thyroid tissue.

Indicated time point: persistent/refractory GD, antithyroid drugs over 5 years with positive TRAb. Preparation of the TCR library used RNA extracted from PBMCs. Peripheral blood, around 9 milliliters per patient, was collected in EDTA tubes. In its sample, this clonotype was seen a few times. Its specificity is not known. The V and J ends lost 7 bases and 2 bases respectively, with 14 bases between them. The CDR3 contains 14 residues. Germline values: CDR1 LNHDA, CDR2 SQIVND (reference sequence). The TCR beta library used iRepertoire HTBI primers with Arm-PCR amplification of CDR3. MiXCR, run by TCRdb on the multiplex PCR reads, gives a single entry per CDR3 protein. This table has hundreds of thousands of distinct CDR3 sequences, around 21% appearing once.

The source of this sequence is a female donor with Graves disease. The chain links TRBV19 to TRBJ1-2; maybe TRBD1 (6 bases). The starting material was peripheral blood mononuclear cells (PBMCs), obtained when the disease was refractory, from a patient treated with antithyroid drugs. DNA for the CDR3: TGTGCCAGTAATGACTGGCAGGGGAACTATGGCTACACCTTC. This sequence encodes CASNDWQGNYGYTF. Combining the CDR3 with reference TRBV19 and TRBJ1-2 gives the whole variable domain DGGITQSPKYLFRKEGQNVTLSCEQNLNHDAMYWYRQDPGQGLRLIYYSQIVNDFQKGDIAEGYSVSREKKESFPLTVTSAQKNPTAFYLCASNDWQGNYGYTFGSGTRLTVV.